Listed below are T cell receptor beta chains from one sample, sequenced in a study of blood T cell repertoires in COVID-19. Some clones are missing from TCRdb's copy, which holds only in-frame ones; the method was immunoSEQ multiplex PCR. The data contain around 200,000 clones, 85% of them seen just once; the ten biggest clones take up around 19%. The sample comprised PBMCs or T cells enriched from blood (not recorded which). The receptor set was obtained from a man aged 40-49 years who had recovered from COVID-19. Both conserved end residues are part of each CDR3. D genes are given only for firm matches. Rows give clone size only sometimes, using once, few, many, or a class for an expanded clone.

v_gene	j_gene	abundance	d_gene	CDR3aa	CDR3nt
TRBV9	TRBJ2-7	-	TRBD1	CASSTTGTGVIYEQYF	TGTGCCAGCAGCACAACCGGGACAGGGGTAATCTACGAGCAGTACTTC
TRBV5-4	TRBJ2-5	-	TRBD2	CASSFLAGGSETQYF	TGTGCCAGCAGCTTCCTAGCGGGAGGGTCAGAGACCCAGTACTTC
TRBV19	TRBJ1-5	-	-	CASSSNGEQPQHF	TGTGCCAGTAGTAGTAACGGAGAACAGCCCCAGCATTTT
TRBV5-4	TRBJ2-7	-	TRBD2	CASSDAAGAREQYF	TGTGCCAGCAGCGATGCGGCGGGAGCCCGGGAGCAGTACTTC
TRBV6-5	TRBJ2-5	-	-	CASSFTEGKETQYF	TGTGCCAGCAGTTTCACGGAGGGTAAAGAGACCCAGTACTTC
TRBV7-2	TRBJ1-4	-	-	CASSFRGTNEKLFF	TGTGCCAGCAGCTTCCGCGGAACTAATGAAAAACTGTTTTTT
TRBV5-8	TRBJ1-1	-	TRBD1	CASSQLTGTGKDTEAFF	TGTGCCAGCAGCCAACTCACCGGGACAGGGAAGGACACTGAAGCTTTCTTT
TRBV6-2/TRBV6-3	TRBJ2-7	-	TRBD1	CASSPGQSYEQYF	TGTGCCAGCAGTCCGGGACAGAGCTACGAGCAGTACTTC
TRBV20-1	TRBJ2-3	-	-	CSASPLPDTQYF	TGCAGTGCTAGTCCCCTACCAGATACGCAGTATTTT
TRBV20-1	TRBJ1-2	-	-	CGIQFNYGYTF	TGCGGCATACAGTTTAACTATGGCTACACCTTC
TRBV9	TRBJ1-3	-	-	CASSVTDGSGNTIYF	TGTGCCAGCAGCGTGACAGATGGCTCTGGAAACACCATATATTTT
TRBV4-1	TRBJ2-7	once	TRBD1	CASSRDRGDSYEQYF	TGCGCCAGCAGCCGCGACAGGGGGGACTCCTACGAGCAGTACTTC
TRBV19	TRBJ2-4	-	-	CASTIGALPKNIQYF	TGTGCCAGTACCATAGGGGCCCTCCCCAAAAACATTCAGTACTTC
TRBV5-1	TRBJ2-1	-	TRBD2	CASSLPLAGNNEQFF	TGCGCCAGCAGCCTGCCACTAGCGGGGAACAATGAGCAGTTCTTC
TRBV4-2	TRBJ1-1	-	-	CASSQRRTRNTEAFF	TGTGCCAGCAGCCAAAGGCGGACACGGAACACTGAAGCTTTCTTT
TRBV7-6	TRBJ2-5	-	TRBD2	CASSLGLREVTQYF	TGTGCCAGCAGCTTAGGCTTGCGGGAGGTGACCCAGTACTTC
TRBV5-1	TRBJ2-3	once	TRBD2	CASSFLAENTDTQYF	TGCGCCAGCAGCTTCCTAGCGGAGAACACAGATACGCAGTATTTT
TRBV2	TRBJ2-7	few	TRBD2	CASSRLAGGDYEQYF	TGTGCCAGCAGCAGACTAGCGGGAGGGGACTACGAGCAGTACTTC
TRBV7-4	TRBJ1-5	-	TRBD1	CASSLEGTGGGQPQHF	TGTGCCAGCAGCTTAGAGGGGACAGGGGGCGGGCAGCCCCAGCATTTT
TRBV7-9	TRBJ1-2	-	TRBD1	CASSLTGGHGYTF	TGTGCCAGCAGCTTAACAGGGGGTCACGGCTACACCTTC
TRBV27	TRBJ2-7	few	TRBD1	CASSRPGQAYEQYF	TGTGCCAGCAGTCGTCCGGGACAGGCCTACGAGCAGTACTTC
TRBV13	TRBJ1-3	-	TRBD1	CASSLGTVSSGNTIYF	TGTGCCAGCAGCTTGGGGACAGTATCCTCTGGAAACACCATATATTTT
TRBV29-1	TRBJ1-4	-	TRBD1	CSVGVPGTDKLFF	TGCAGCGTTGGAGTTCCCGGGACAGACAAACTGTTTTTT
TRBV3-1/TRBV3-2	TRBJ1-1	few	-	CASSQDRGAGNTEAFF	TGTGCCAGCAGCCAAGATCGGGGGGCTGGGAACACTGAAGCTTTCTTT
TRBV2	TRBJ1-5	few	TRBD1	CASSEEQGAGQPQHF	TGTGCCAGCAGTGAAGAACAGGGGGCTGGTCAGCCCCAGCATTTT
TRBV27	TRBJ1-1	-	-	CASSYTRGTEAFF	TGTGCCAGCAGCTACACTAGAGGAACTGAAGCTTTCTTT
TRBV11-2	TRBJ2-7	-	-	CASSWGPEQYF	TGTGCCAGCAGCTGGGGGCCCGAGCAGTACTTC
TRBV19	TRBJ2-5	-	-	CASSPGQSSETQYF	TGTGCCAGTAGTCCCGGACAGTCATCAGAGACCCAGTACTTC
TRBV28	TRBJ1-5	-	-	CASSLAGLQPQHF	TGTGCCAGCAGTTTGGCGGGGTTACAGCCCCAGCATTTT